One and the same sample provided the 26 T cell receptor beta chains below, sequenced in a study of cytomegalovirus exposure and HLA in healthy donors. Use of 60 Vbeta and 13 Jbeta primers characterized the PCR. Here immunoSEQ multiplex PCR was the method, and the copy in TCRdb shows in-frame clones only, minus some. The data show around 220,000 clones, 75% seen once. The sample comprised PBMCs. The receptors here all came from a woman aged 25 to 45 in good health and CMV-seronegative.

J is TRBJ2-5 and V is TRBV5-6, with 9 bases aligning to TRBD2. This CDR3 has 15 amino acids. CDR1 is SGHDT and CDR2 is YYEEEE in the germline V gene. The ends lost 0 bases at V and 5 bases at J; junction bases unmatched: 5. The CDR3 reads CASSLGREGLETQYF. Here the CDR3 DNA reads TGTGCCAGCAGCTTGGGGCGGGAGGGCCTGGAGACCCAGTACTTC.

This clone was seen only once. The CDR3 sequence is CATSRERGGNTIYF. CDR3 DNA: TGTGCCACCAGCAGAGAAAGGGGTGGAAACACCATATATTTT. The chain recombines TRBV15 with TRBJ1-3; a possible D gene is TRBD1 (5 bases). The V gene lost 0 bases and the J gene lost 3 bases, with 6 bases spanning the gap. Germline CDR1 and CDR2: LNHNV and YYDKDF (reference sequence). The CDR3 runs to 14 residues. The entire variable domain, with the rest obtained from reference TRBV15 and TRBJ1-3, is as follows: DAMVIQNPRYQVTQFGKPVTLSCSQTLNHNVMYWYQQKSSQAPKLLFHYYDKDFNNEADTPDNFQSRRPNTSFCFLDIRSPGLGDTAMYLCATSRERGGNTIYFGEGSWLTVV.

This clone was seen a single time. The chain employs TRBV19 and TRBJ2-1; no clear D gene. The germline gives CDR1 LNHDA, CDR2 SQIVND (reference sequence). The CDR3 has 13 amino acids. The V gene lost 3 bases and the J gene lost 4 bases, with 7 bases spanning the gap. Here the CDR3 reads CASSIQLYNEQFF. In nucleotides, the CDR3 is TGTGCCAGTAGTATCCAACTTTACAATGAGCAGTTCTTC.

Comment on this clone: Sequence at one end of the junction differs from germline and may be a read error. This chain uses TRBV7-7 with TRBJ2-7; 9 nucleotides agree with TRBD1. This CDR3 is 14 amino acids long. Germline CDR1 SSHAT, CDR2 FNYEAQ (reference sequence). The CDR3 reads CASSPSGTGIEQYF. The DNA of the CDR3 is TGTGCTAGCAGCCCCTCCGGGACAGGGATCGAGCAGTACTTC.

The chain links TRBV13 to TRBJ1-6; D uncertain. V gave up 0 bases and J gave up 6 bases, with 6 bases separating them. The CDR3 is made up of 14 amino acids. Germline V gene lookup returns CDR1 PRHDT and CDR2 FYEKMQ (reference sequence). In nucleotides, the CDR3 is TGTGCCAGCAGCTTAGGTGGCATTAATTCACCCCTCCACTTT. Its protein product is CASSLGGINSPLHF. Supplemented by reference TRBV13 and TRBJ1-6, the full variable domain reads AAGVIQSPRHLIKEKRETATLKCYPIPRHDTVYWYQQGPGQDPQFLISFYEKMQSDKGSIPDRFSAQQFSDYHSELNMSSLELGDSALYFCASSLGGINSPLHFGNGTRLTVT.

The chain uses TRBV2 and TRBJ2-5, with 14 positions matching TRBD2. V was clipped by 8 bases and J by 2 bases; unmatched bases: 13. Germline assignment: CDR1 SNHLY and CDR2 FYNNEI. The CDR3 has 18 residues. The CDR3 sequence: CASSGLAGGRLTQETQYF. In DNA, the CDR3 is TGTGCCAGCTCCGGACTAGCGGGAGGCCGCTTAACGCAAGAGACCCAGTACTTC.

The chain joins TRBV7-9 to TRBJ2-3; weak D call: TRBD2 (5 bases). From germline, CDR1 is SEHNR and CDR2 FQNEAQ (reference sequence). The CDR3 has 19 amino acids. Trimming removed 7 bases from V and 2 bases from J, with 28 bases in between. The CDR3 is CASIFSYQRGGRLTDTQYF. In nucleotides, the CDR3 is TGTGCCAGCATCTTCTCCTATCAGCGCGGAGGCAGGCTCACAGATACGCAGTATTTT.

The chain joins TRBV11-3 to TRBJ2-1; 12 bases are a match to TRBD2. The CDR3 extends over 15 amino acids. V lost 5 bases to trimming and J lost 8 bases; unmatched junction nucleotides: 7. The germline V gene has CDR1 SGHNT and CDR2 YENEEA. Here the CDR3 reads CASSPGLAGRYEQFF. The CDR3 DNA sequence: TGTGCCAGCAGCCCTGGACTAGCGGGAAGGTATGAGCAGTTCTTC.

The chain employs TRBV7-6 and TRBJ1-4; no clear D. The V gene's germline CDR1 is SGHVS and CDR2 FNYEAQ. CDR3 length: 16 amino acids. The V gene lost 2 bases and the J gene lost 4 bases, with 14 bases spanning the gap. The chain's CDR3 is CASSLNSGGSNEKLFF. As DNA, the CDR3 is TGTGCCAGCAGCTTAAACTCTGGAGGAAGTAATGAAAAACTGTTTTTT.

The chain combines TRBV29-1 with TRBJ1-4; possible D gene TRBD1, 5 bases. Per germline, CDR1 SQVTM and CDR2 ANQGSEA. This CDR3 is 12 amino acids long. Trimming took 7 bases from V and 4 from J, leaving 10 bases between them. The CDR3 protein is CSAAGGNEKLFF. CDR3 DNA: TGCAGCGCGGCGGGGGGTAATGAAAAACTGTTTTTT.

This chain joins TRBV4-1 and TRBJ2-7; no firm D call. In germline, CDR1 is MGHRA, CDR2 YSYEKL. The V end lost 1 base, the J end lost 1 base, and 8 bases lay between the germline ends. CDR3 length equals 14 residues. The CDR3 sequence is CASSQGLVSYEQYF. The CDR3 nucleotides read TGCGCCAGCAGCCAAGGGCTGGTATCCTACGAGCAGTACTTC.

The chain combines TRBV11-2 with TRBJ1-1, with 8 nucleotides matching TRBD1. Trimming took 8 bases from V and 6 from J; bases not matched to a gene: 5. Germline CDR1 reads SGHAT; CDR2 reads FQNNGV. CDR3 length equals 12 residues. This CDR3 reads CASSDRVSEAFF. CDR3 coding DNA: TGTGCCAGCTCGGACAGGGTTTCTGAAGCTTTCTTT.

J is TRBJ1-5 and V is TRBV5-5; D call uncertain. In germline, CDR1 is SGHKS, CDR2 YYEKEE (reference sequence). Trimming took off 2 bases at V and 0 bases at J, with 6 bases between the two ends. CDR3 length: 14 residues. The CDR3 protein is CASSLANSNQPQHF. The CDR3 region has the DNA TGTGCCAGCAGCTTAGCAAATAGCAATCAGCCCCAGCATTTT.

CDR3: CASSPPQGGYSYGYTF. CDR3 in DNA: TGTGCCAGCAGCCCACCCCAGGGGGGTTATAGCTATGGCTACACCTTC. The rearrangement uses TRBV7-8 and TRBJ1-2; the match to TRBD1 covers 7 bases. The CDR3 contains 16 residues. V trimming: 5 bases; J trimming: 4 bases; junction bases outside the gene matches: 13. CDR1 is SGHVS and CDR2 is FQNEAQ in the germline V gene.

J is TRBJ2-1 and V is TRBV9; D is ambiguous. CDR1 is SGDLS and CDR2 is YYNGEE in the germline V gene. V was cut by 0 bases and J by 0 bases, with 7 bases left in between. The CDR3 is 15 amino acids. The CDR3 is CASSVGQSSYNEQFF. The CDR3 DNA follows: TGTGCCAGCAGCGTAGGGCAATCCTCCTACAATGAGCAGTTCTTC.

The rearrangement links TRBV5-6 to TRBJ2-1; TRBD1 aligns across 9 bases. The V gene end was trimmed by 4 bases and the J gene end by 10 bases; junction bases not matched to a gene: 18. Per the germline V gene, CDR1 is SGHDT and CDR2 is YYEEEE. This CDR3 region has 17 residues. In DNA, the CDR3 is TGTGCCAGCAGCCCCTACCGGTCGGGACAGGGTGTTGGGGAGCAGTTCTTC. It yields the protein CASSPYRSGQGVGEQFF. Drawing the rest from reference TRBV5-6 and TRBJ2-1, the complete variable domain is DAGVTQSPTHLIKTRGQQVTLRCSPKSGHDTVSWYQQALGQGPQFIFQYYEEEERQRGNFPDRFSGHQFPNYSSELNVNALLLGDSALYLCASSPYRSGQGVGEQFFGPGTRLTVL.

The CDR3 DNA sequence: TGTGCCAGTAGTAAATTAGCGGGAGTGGTAGGCGAGCAGTACTTC. Its translation is CASSKLAGVVGEQYF. V usage is TRBV19 and J usage is TRBJ2-7; 9 bases align to TRBD2. The CDR3 length is 15 residues. V lost 4 bases and J lost 6; bases outside the gene matches: 10. From germline, CDR1 is LNHDA and CDR2 SQIVND (reference sequence).

The J gene is TRBJ1-4, the V gene TRBV5-4; a possible D gene is TRBD1 (6 bases). The CDR3 has 14 amino acids. Trimming pared 4 bases from V and 6 bases from J, leaving 13 bases between. CDR1 is SGHNT, CDR2 YYREEE, per germline (reference sequence). The CDR3 spells CASSPGQSHEKLFF. The DNA for the CDR3 is TGTGCCAGCAGCCCCGGACAGAGCCATGAAAAACTGTTTTTT.

This chain joins TRBV5-4 and TRBJ2-2; TRBD2 matches 15 bases. V gave up 4 bases and J gave up 7 bases; unmatched junction bases: 5. This CDR3 has 16 amino acids. Germline V CDR1 and CDR2: SGHNT, YYREEE (reference sequence). The DNA of the CDR3 is TGTGCCAGCAGCAGAAGGACTAGCGGGAGGGGCGGGGAGCTGTTTTTT. This gives the protein CASSRRTSGRGGELFF.

This clone was seen a handful of times. The V and J genes are TRBV18 and TRBJ2-6; maybe TRBD2 (6 bases). With 4 bases removed from V and 4 bases from J, the gap between germline ends came to 11 bases. Germline CDR1 and CDR2: KGHSH and LQKENI. This CDR3 is 15 amino acids long. As DNA, the CDR3 is TGTGCCAGCTCACTACTAGCTTCAGGGGCCAACGTCCTGACTTTC. Its translation: CASSLLASGANVLTF. The full variable domain, rest sourced from reference TRBV18 and TRBJ2-6, is NAGVMQNPRHLVRRRGQEARLRCSPMKGHSHVYWYRQLPEEGLKFMVYLQKENIIDESGMPKERFSAEFPKEGPSILRIQQVVRGDSAAYFCASSLLASGANVLTFGAGSRLTVL.

This chain uses TRBV5-6 with TRBJ2-5; a possible D gene is TRBD1 (5 bases). Germline V gives CDR1 SGHDT, CDR2 YYEEEE. The CDR3 totals 15 residues. V dropped 5 bases and J dropped 7 bases, with 21 bases sitting between them. CDR3 bases: TGTGCCAGCAGTCAGAGCACAGGCTCGATTTGGACCCAGTACTTC. Residues: CASSQSTGSIWTQYF. Filled out from reference TRBV5-6 and TRBJ2-5, the complete variable domain reads DAGVTQSPTHLIKTRGQQVTLRCSPKSGHDTVSWYQQALGQGPQFIFQYYEEEERQRGNFPDRFSGHQFPNYSSELNVNALLLGDSALYLCASSQSTGSIWTQYFGPGTRLLVL.

The rearrangement joins TRBV5-1 to TRBJ2-1, with 7 bases lining up with TRBD1. The V gene end was trimmed by 4 bases and the J gene end by 2 bases; junction bases not matched to a gene: 3. This CDR3 comprises 14 residues. Germline V lookup: CDR1 SGHRS, CDR2 YFSETQ. This CDR3 is CASSHDRAYNEQFF. CDR3 coding DNA: TGCGCCAGCAGCCATGACAGGGCCTACAATGAGCAGTTCTTC.

The genes are TRBV5-4 and TRBJ2-7; 12 positions agree with TRBD2. CDR3 length equals 16 residues. V was pared by 0 bases and J by 4 bases, with 5 bases of the junction left unmatched. Per germline, CDR1 SGHNT and CDR2 YYREEE (reference sequence). The CDR3 DNA reads as TGTGCCAGCAGCTTGGCCGGACTAGCGGGAAGTTACGAGCAGTACTTC. Translation: CASSLAGLAGSYEQYF. The complete variable domain, with remaining parts taken from reference TRBV5-4 and TRBJ2-7, reads ETGVTQSPTHLIKTRGQQVTLRCSSQSGHNTVSWYQQALGQGPQFIFQYYREEENGRGNFPPRFSGLQFPNYSSELNVNALELDDSALYLCASSLAGLAGSYEQYFGPGTRLTVT.

The V gene is TRBV10-3, the J gene TRBJ1-3; maybe TRBD1 (5 bases). Trimming took off 4 bases at V and 2 bases at J, with 18 bases between the two ends. This CDR3 has 17 amino acids. CDR1 and CDR2 from the germline V gene are ENHRY and SYGVKD. The CDR3 is CAISAPPQGTAGNTIYF. The DNA for the CDR3 is TGTGCCATCAGTGCCCCCCCCCAGGGAACGGCTGGAAACACCATATATTTT.

The chain links TRBV11-2 to TRBJ1-5; no clear D. This CDR3 comprises 14 residues. The V gene's germline CDR1 is SGHAT and CDR2 FQNNGV. V was pared by 3 bases and J by 3 bases, with 9 bases between. This chain's CDR3 is CASSLAGINQPQHF. The CDR3 DNA follows: TGTGCCAGCAGCTTGGCGGGGATCAATCAGCCCCAGCATTTT.

V and J are TRBV6-5 and TRBJ1-1; 7 bases match TRBD1. The CDR3 is 13 residues long. V was pared by 5 bases and J by 5 bases, with 5 bases of the junction left unmatched. The germline CDR1 and CDR2 sequences are MNHEY and SVGAGI. The CDR3 region is CASSDRVGTEAFF. The CDR3 DNA sequence: TGTGCCAGCAGTGACAGGGTAGGGACTGAAGCTTTCTTT.